A selection of T cell receptor beta chains follows, all from one sample in a study of T cell responses to AZD1222 COVID-19 vaccine. Assay: immunoSEQ multiplex PCR; the TCRdb copy retains only in-frame clones and omits some. The sample carries some 100,000 clones, roughly 92% recorded once. The specimen comprised peripheral blood, sampled 28 days after the second AZD1222 dose. The source is an adult who received the AZD1222 COVID-19 vaccine. The CDR3 runs from the conserved cysteine through the conserved F or W. A D gene is named only where the DNA matches it firmly. For some rows the clone size is stated as once, few or many, or as a class when expanded; others skip it.

TRBD2 | TRBJ2-5 | TRBV3-1/TRBV3-2 | NA | CASSQDPRTSRFGTQYF | TGTGCCAGCAGCCAAGATCCACGGACTAGCCGGTTCGGGACCCAGTACTTC
TRBD2 | TRBJ2-1 | TRBV19 | NA | CASSDRSGAPYNEQFF | TGTGCCAGTAGTGATCGGAGCGGGGCCCCCTACAATGAGCAGTTCTTC
TRBD1 | TRBJ1-5 | TRBV19 | NA | CASSIGTGGNQPQHF | TGTGCCAGTAGTATAGGGACAGGGGGCAACCAGCCCCAGCATTTT
NA | TRBJ2-1 | TRBV12-3/TRBV12-4 | many | CASSLETNEQFF | TGTGCCAGCAGTTTAGAGACCAATGAGCAGTTCTTC
NA | TRBJ1-4 | TRBV2 | NA | CASSVRRERGKLFF | TGTGCCAGCAGTGTCCGGAGGGAGAGAGGAAAACTGTTTTTT
NA | TRBJ1-2 | TRBV4-1 | NA | CASSKVMTAYGYTF | TGCGCCAGCAGCAAAGTGATGACAGCCTATGGCTACACCTTC
NA | TRBJ1-1 | TRBV4-1 | NA | CASSQDDRTQNTEAFF | TGCGCCAGCAGCCAAGACGACAGAACCCAGAACACTGAAGCTTTCTTT
NA | TRBJ1-2 | TRBV5-4 | NA | CASSLLGLGGYTF | TGTGCCAGCAGCCTCCTCGGGCTAGGGGGCTACACCTTC
TRBD1 | TRBJ2-7 | TRBV11-3 | NA | CASSLGQGVSYEQYF | TGTGCCAGCAGCCTCGGACAGGGGGTTTCCTACGAGCAGTACTTC
TRBD1 | TRBJ1-3 | TRBV28 | NA | CASSPTDRDGNTIYF | TGTGCCAGCAGTCCCACGGACAGGGATGGAAACACCATATATTTT
NA | TRBJ2-7 | TRBV4-1 | NA | CASSPRVADYEQYF | TGCGCCAGCAGCCCCAGGGTAGCGGATTACGAGCAGTACTTC
NA | TRBJ1-6 | TRBV2 | NA | CASSPPGNSPLHF | TGTGCCAGCAGTCCCCCCGGAAATTCACCCCTCCACTTT
NA | TRBJ1-6 | TRBV28 | NA | CASSLSPYNSPLHF | TGTGCCAGCAGTTTAAGTCCCTATAATTCACCCCTCCACTTT
TRBD1 | TRBJ1-4 | TRBV11-2 | NA | CASSSAGQFMGKLFF | TGTGCCAGCAGCTCAGCGGGACAGTTTATGGGGAAACTGTTTTTT
NA | TRBJ1-2 | TRBV7-9 | NA | CASSLGRVDGYTF | TGTGCCAGCAGCTTAGGCAGGGTGGATGGCTACACCTTC
NA | TRBJ1-5 | TRBV6-1 | once | CASSEKGSGNQPQHF | TGTGCCAGCAGTGAAAAGGGGTCCGGCAATCAGCCCCAGCATTTT
TRBD1 | TRBJ1-5 | TRBV19 | NA | CASSEQGSSNQPQHF | TGTGCCAGTAGTGAACAGGGGAGTAGCAATCAGCCCCAGCATTTT
NA | TRBJ1-2 | TRBV21-1 | NA | CAKKGLSNYGYTF | TGTGCCAAAAAGGGGCTCTCTAACTATGGCTACACCTTC
NA | TRBJ2-1 | TRBV5-1 | NA | CASSLPGTYNEQFF | TGCGCCAGCAGCTTGCCGGGGACCTACAATGAGCAGTTCTTC
TRBD1 | TRBJ1-6 | TRBV7-9 | NA | CASSPGQGAKNNSPLHF | TGTGCCAGCAGCCCCGGACAGGGGGCAAAGAATAATTCACCCCTCCACTTT
TRBD2 | TRBJ2-5 | TRBV3-1/TRBV3-2 | NA | CASSQGRLASLQETQYF | TGTGCCAGCAGCCAAGGCAGACTAGCCTCACTCCAAGAGACCCAGTACTTC
NA | TRBJ1-1 | TRBV3-1/TRBV3-2 | NA | CASSQVRGAEAFF | TGTGCCAGCAGCCAAGTAAGGGGAGCTGAAGCTTTCTTT
TRBD1 | TRBJ1-2 | TRBV6-5 | NA | CASSPRDRGRDGYTF | TGTGCCAGCAGCCCGCGGGACAGGGGGCGGGATGGCTACACCTTC
NA | TRBJ1-1 | TRBV9 | once | CASSDLTGRNTEAFF | TGTGCCAGCAGCGATTTAACGGGAAGGAACACTGAAGCTTTCTTT
NA | TRBJ1-1 | TRBV10-1 | NA | CASSVGVGNTEAFF | TGCGCCAGCAGTGTAGGTGTGGGGAACACTGAAGCTTTCTTT
TRBD1 | TRBJ1-1 | TRBV11-3 | NA | CASSFTGTGSTEAFF | TGTGCCAGCAGCTTTACCGGGACAGGCTCCACTGAAGCTTTCTTT
NA | TRBJ1-2 | TRBV6-5 | NA | CASVSQGSPYGYTF | TGTGCCAGCGTCTCACAGGGTTCCCCCTATGGCTACACCTTC
TRBD1 | TRBJ2-7 | TRBV6-4 | NA | CAEKDRGCEQYF | TGTGCCGAAAAGGACAGGGGGTGCGAGCAGTACTTC
NA | TRBJ1-1 | TRBV18 | NA | CASSPIRARTDTEAFF | TGTGCCAGCTCACCAATCAGGGCGAGAACGGACACTGAAGCTTTCTTT
TRBD1 | TRBJ1-2 | TRBV19 | NA | CASSIGKQGANGYTF | TGTGCCAGTAGTATCGGGAAACAGGGGGCAAATGGCTACACCTTC
TRBD1 | TRBJ1-4 | TRBV28 | NA | CASSAGTGISEKLFF | TGTGCCAGCAGTGCAGGGACAGGGATAAGTGAAAAACTGTTTTTT
NA | TRBJ1-4 | TRBV7-2 | NA | CASSENRAANEKLFF | TGTGCCAGCAGCGAAAACAGGGCTGCTAATGAAAAACTGTTTTTT
NA | TRBJ2-1 | TRBV19 | NA | CASRAGTTSGYNEQFF | TGTGCCAGTAGAGCCGGGACAACTTCCGGCTACAATGAGCAGTTCTTC
TRBD1 | TRBJ2-7 | TRBV2 | NA | CASARDRNYEQYF | TGTGCCAGCGCCCGGGACAGGAACTACGAGCAGTACTTC
NA | TRBJ1-1 | TRBV6-5 | NA | CASSKRIANTEAFF | TGTGCCAGCAGCAAAAGAATCGCCAACACTGAAGCTTTCTTT
TRBD2 | TRBJ2-2 | TRBV19 | NA | CASSISRTSGGPTHGELFF | TGTGCCAGTAGTATATCGAGGACTAGCGGGGGGCCAACGCACGGGGAGCTGTTTTTT
NA | TRBJ2-1 | TRBV2 | NA | CASSKYNEQFF | TGTGCCAGCAGTAAATACAATGAGCAGTTCTTC
TRBD1 | TRBJ1-5 | TRBV23-1 | NA | CASKWTGATNQPQHF | TGCGCCAGCAAGTGGACAGGGGCTACTAATCAGCCCCAGCATTTT
NA | TRBJ1-6 | TRBV6-1 | NA | CASSEATVSPLHF | TGTGCCAGCAGTGAAGCGACAGTTTCACCCCTCCACTTT
NA | TRBJ1-5 | TRBV19 | NA | CASSPTGGLPQPQHF | TGTGCCAGTAGTCCGACCGGAGGTTTGCCTCAGCCCCAGCATTTT
NA | TRBJ1-2 | TRBV11-3 | NA | CASSYSLGGDYGYTF | TGTGCCAGCAGCTATTCTCTGGGGGGCGACTATGGCTACACCTTC
TRBD1 | TRBJ2-1 | TRBV4-3 | once | CASSQVSRGPYNEQFF | TGCGCCAGCAGCCAAGTTTCCAGGGGGCCTTACAATGAGCAGTTCTTC
NA | TRBJ1-3 | TRBV7-8 | NA | CASSLAPPSSGNTIYF | TGTGCCAGCAGCTTAGCACCTCCCAGCTCTGGAAACACCATATATTTT
NA | TRBJ1-2 | TRBV25-1 | NA | CASSDVQGWGYTF | TGTGCCAGCAGTGATGTCCAGGGATGGGGCTACACCTTC
NA | TRBJ1-1 | TRBV4-1 | NA | CASSRDQVKGATEAFF | TGCGCCAGCAGCCGAGATCAGGTTAAGGGTGCCACTGAAGCTTTCTTT
NA | TRBJ2-6 | TRBV19 | NA | CASSRLRGAGANVLTF | TGTGCCAGTAGTAGACTCAGGGGCGCTGGGGCCAACGTCCTGACTTTC
NA | TRBJ1-1 | TRBV27 | NA | CASSLSPIGGRTAFF | TGTGCCAGCAGTTTATCCCCTATTGGGGGGCGAACAGCTTTCTTT
NA | TRBJ2-5 | TRBV7-9 | NA | CASSPTRAETQYF | TGTGCCAGCAGCCCAACTAGAGCAGAGACCCAGTACTTC
NA | TRBJ1-4 | TRBV29-1 | NA | CSVGSATNEKLFF | TGCAGCGTTGGTTCGGCAACTAATGAAAAACTGTTTTTT
NA | TRBJ2-2 | TRBV5-1 | NA | CASSLTGSNTGELFF | TGCGCCAGCAGTTTGACAGGTTCGAACACCGGGGAGCTGTTTTTT
TRBD2 | TRBJ2-5 | TRBV19 | NA | CASSMGTSGRQETQYF | TGTGCCAGTAGTATGGGAACTAGCGGGAGACAAGAGACCCAGTACTTC
NA | TRBJ1-1 | TRBV5-1 | NA | CASSRAGVDTEAFF | TGCGCCAGCAGCAGGGCAGGGGTTGACACTGAAGCTTTCTTT